The rows below give T cell receptor beta chains drawn from one sample of a study of T cell repertoires in ileal Crohn's disease. Clones were sequenced by immunoSEQ multiplex PCR, and TCRdb holds only the in-frame ones, with some missing. In the table there are approximately 15,000 clones, around 78% of which are singletons. The material sequenced was ileal tissue. The receptors originated from an adult with Crohn's disease. Both conserved end residues are part of each CDR3. A D gene is named only where the DNA matches it firmly.

>-|TRBV28|TRBJ1-2
TGTGCCAGCAGTTTAGAGTTACAGTATGGCTACACCTTC
CASSLELQYGYTF
>TRBD1|TRBV10-1|TRBJ2-7
TGCGCCAGCAGTGAGAGGGCAGGGGGTATCCACGAGCAGTACTTC
CASSERAGGIHEQYF
>-|TRBV28|TRBJ1-4
TGTGCCAGCAGTTTTGATGTCGAGTCGGTGTTTTTT
CASSFDVESVFF
>-|TRBV5-4|TRBJ2-3
TGTGCCAGCAGCTTATGGGGGAGTGGGGATACGCAGTATTTT
CASSLWGSGDTQYF
>TRBD1|TRBV6-1|TRBJ1-2
TGTGCCAGCAGTGGTGAACCATCGGGACAGGGGAGCTATGGCTACACCTTC
CASSGEPSGQGSYGYTF
>-|TRBV18|TRBJ2-7
TGTGCCAGCTCACCACCGGGCTCCTACGAGCAGTACTTC
CASSPPGSYEQYF
>-|TRBV23-1|TRBJ2-2
TGCGCCAGCAGTCAATCTTGTCTCATGGAGAACACCGGGGAGCTGTTTTTT
CASSQSCLMENTGELFF
>-|TRBV4-1|TRBJ1-2
TGCGCCAGCAGCCAAGATTGGGTGTACACCTTC
CASSQDWVYTF
>-|TRBV2|TRBJ2-1
TGTGCCAGCAGTGAGCCCACGGTGAGCTCCTACAATGAGCAGTTCTTC
CASSEPTVSSYNEQFF
>TRBD1|TRBV29-1|TRBJ1-2
TGCAGCGTTGAGATAGGGGGCTTCAGTGGCTACACCTTC
CSVEIGGFSGYTF